The clone carrying this T cell receptor (beta chain) was detected a few times. Antigen specificity is unknown. The sample is drawn from a study of T cell repertoires in cytomegalovirus infection. At the level of the study: It can be stated that public TCR beta signatures indicated CMV infection as well as a matching HLA type.

Via MiXCR, TCRdb re-called the reads, giving one row per CDR3 protein. In the table there are 600,000 to 700,000 distinct CDR3 sequences, roughly a third of which are singletons. Whole-study findings and limits: People with CMV and the relevant HLA were identified by cumulative public TCR beta family frequency. Predominance within the ex vivo response was attributable to HLA-C-restricted CMV-specific TCR beta clonotypes.

The CDR3 runs 14 residues. CDR1 is ENHRY, CDR2 SYGVKD, per germline. V lost 7 bases and J lost 2, with 14 bases in between. The receptor comes from a human donor in good health (CMV status not recorded). Some clones in this sample may be carry-over from other donors' samples. The sequences come from cultured PBMCs, collected from culture after CMV antigen stimulation. This rearrangement joins TRBV10-3 to TRBJ1-1, with unresolved D. CDR3 in DNA: TGTGCCATCAAAAATCAACAGACTAACACTGAAGCTTTCTTT. The encoded protein is CAIKNQQTNTEAFF.